The 20 T cell receptor beta chains listed next were all sequenced from one sample in a study of chemoradiotherapy in HPV16-positive cancers. The method was immunoSEQ multiplex PCR; TCRdb's version includes in-frame clones alone and lacks a portion of them. The table shows about 17,000 clones, with approximately 90% occurring only once. Sequenced here: blood, sampled from a patient who underwent chemoradiotherapy. These receptors were taken from a human donor with HPV-associated anogenital cancer.

V usage is TRBV5-8 and J usage is TRBJ2-1, with 9 bases matching TRBD1. V dropped 4 bases and J dropped 3; count of bases not matched to a gene: 8. Germline assignment: CDR1 SGHTS and CDR2 YDEGEE. The CDR3 length is 16 residues. CDR3 nucleotide sequence: TGTGCCAGCAGCACTGGAACAGGGGGCGGCTACAATGAGCAGTTCTTC. Its translation is CASSTGTGGGYNEQFF.

V is TRBV29-1 and J is TRBJ1-2; unclear D gene. Germline loops: CDR1 SQVTM, CDR2 ANQGSEA. CDR3 length equals 13 residues. Deletions cut 1 base from V and 7 bases from J, with 13 bases between. Here the CDR3 reads CSVEAPTGGGYTF. DNA for the CDR3: TGCAGCGTTGAAGCCCCAACTGGTGGTGGCTACACCTTC.

The J gene is TRBJ1-1, the V gene TRBV30; perhaps TRBD1 as D (5 bases). The germline V gene has CDR1 GTSNPN and CDR2 SVGIG (reference sequence). Trimming cost V 1 base and J 5 bases, with 11 bases left between them. The CDR3 is 13 amino acids. The CDR3, as DNA: TGTGCCTGGAGTGCCCCCGGGGGAACTGAAGCTTTCTTT. Translation gives CAWSAPGGTEAFF.

The gene calls are TRBV27 and TRBJ2-7; D gene uncertain. The CDR3 is 15 residues long. Germline V lookup: CDR1 MNHEY, CDR2 SMNVEV (reference sequence). The V end was cut by 2 bases, the J end by 5 bases, with 16 bases between. CDR3 DNA sequence: TGTGCCAGCAGTTTAGGAGTAGGGTACAAGGACGAGCAGTACGTC. Its protein product is CASSLGVGYKDEQYV.

The chain has TRBV10-3 and TRBJ1-1; D is unclear. Germline CDR1 ENHRY, CDR2 SYGVKD. V dropped 0 bases and J dropped 8 bases, with 4 bases sitting between them. The CDR3 is 11 amino acids. CDR3 region: CAISESSEAFF. The CDR3 DNA follows: TGTGCCATCAGTGAGTCATCGGAAGCTTTCTTT.

V and J are TRBV2 and TRBJ1-1; D uncertain. This CDR3 is built from 13 residues. Germline V gene sequence: CDR1 SNHLY, CDR2 FYNNEI. V was pared by 7 bases and J by 4 bases, with 13 bases between. CDR3 nucleotide sequence: TGTGCCAGCACCGGAGAAGGGATCACTGAAGCTTTCTTT. This sequence encodes CASTGEGITEAFF. Complete variable domain (other parts from reference TRBV2 and TRBJ1-1): EPEVTQTPSHQVTQMGQEVILRCVPISNHLYFYWYRQILGQKVEFLVSFYNNEISEKSEIFDDQFSVERPDGSNFTLKIRSTKLEDSAMYFCASTGEGITEAFFGQGTRLTVV.

The chain joins TRBV21-1 to TRBJ2-2; TRBD1 is taken as the D call from the table, unchecked against the DNA. TRBV21-1 is shown as a pseudogene. The CDR3 sequence is 17 residues long. The CDR3 sequence is CASSKSGGGPGTGELFF. The CDR3 nucleotides are TGTGCCAGCAGCAAATCAGGGGGTGGGCCGGGCACCGGGGAGCTGTTTTTT.

The rearrangement joins TRBV29-1 to TRBJ1-2, with D unclear. CDR3 length equals 12 residues. V was clipped by 8 bases and J by 0 bases, with 10 bases between them. The germline gives CDR1 SQVTM, CDR2 ANQGSEA. The CDR3 region is CSFQEANYGYTF. Here the CDR3 DNA reads TGCAGCTTCCAGGAAGCTAACTATGGCTACACCTTC.

The chain carries TRBV6-6 and TRBJ1-2; D possibly corresponds to TRBD1 (6 bases). CDR1 and CDR2 from the germline V gene are MNHNY and SVGAGI (reference sequence). Trimming removed 2 bases from V and 4 bases from J, with 14 bases in between. The CDR3 has 15 residues. The CDR3 loop is CASSYAAGASYGYTF. The CDR3 DNA sequence: TGTGCCAGCAGTTACGCGGCAGGGGCGAGCTATGGCTACACCTTC.

The CDR3 reads CASSPPTNTEAFF. The CDR3 nucleotides are TGTGCCAGCTCACCACCAACGAACACTGAAGCTTTCTTT. The chain links TRBV18 to TRBJ1-1, with D unclear. This CDR3 comprises 13 residues. Trimming removed 0 bases from V and 1 base from J, with 3 bases in between. Germline V gene data show CDR1 as KGHSH and CDR2 as LQKENI.

V is TRBV9 and J is TRBJ2-3; D is perhaps TRBD1 or TRBD2 (5 bases each). V gave up 0 bases and J gave up 3 bases, with 14 bases separating them. There are 16 residues in the CDR3. Germline CDR1 and CDR2: SGDLS and YYNGEE. CDR3 loop: CASSVEEGLRTDTQYF. For the CDR3, the DNA is TGTGCCAGCAGCGTAGAAGAGGGGCTGAGGACAGATACGCAGTATTTT.

V is TRBV27 and J is TRBJ1-4; D not certain. This CDR3 comprises 15 residues. Germline lookup yields CDR1 MNHEY and CDR2 SMNVEV (reference sequence). V dropped 5 bases and J dropped 4 bases, with 14 bases sitting between them. CDR3 amino acids: CASSGRAGDNEKLFF. CDR3 nucleotide sequence: TGTGCCAGCAGTGGGCGGGCAGGCGATAATGAAAAACTGTTTTTT.

The V gene is TRBV7-9, the J gene TRBJ2-1; 8 bases line up with TRBD1. From germline, CDR1 is SEHNR and CDR2 FQNEAQ (reference sequence). The CDR3 is 17 residues long. V was clipped by 5 bases and J by 0 bases; unmatched bases: 9. In DNA form, the CDR3 reads TGTGCCAGCAGCCCGTCATACAGGGGGGACTCCTACAATGAGCAGTTCTTC. It encodes CASSPSYRGDSYNEQFF. The full variable domain, with the rest looked up from reference TRBV7-9 and TRBJ2-1, is DTGVSQNPRHKITKRGQNVTFRCDPISEHNRLYWYRQTLGQGPEFLTYFQNEAQLEKSRLLSDRFSAERPKGSFSTLEIQRTEQGDSAMYLCASSPSYRGDSYNEQFFGPGTRLTVL.

For the CDR3, the DNA is TGTGCCAGCATGCAGACAGAGGTCACCGGGGAGCTGTTTTTT. It translates to CASMQTEVTGELFF. The rearrangement uses TRBV2 and TRBJ2-2; D possibly corresponds to TRBD1 (5 bases). Germline V gene data show CDR1 as SNHLY and CDR2 as FYNNEI. The CDR3 length is 14 residues. V was pared by 7 bases and J by 4 bases, with 13 bases between.

V is TRBV4-3 and J is TRBJ2-6; 8 bases are a match to TRBD1. Unmatched junction bases numbered 0, after V lost 0 bases and J lost 2 bases. Germline loops: CDR1 LGHNA, CDR2 YSLEER. The CDR3 runs to 16 residues. CDR3 sequence reads: CASSQEDRAGANVLTF. CDR3 nucleotides: TGCGCCAGCAGCCAAGAGGACAGGGCTGGGGCCAACGTCCTGACTTTC.

The CDR3 DNA follows: TGTGCCACCCGCAATGAGGGAATTAATGAAAAACTGTTTTTT. Translated: CATRNEGINEKLFF. V and J are TRBV6-6 and TRBJ1-4; D unresolved. This CDR3 region has 14 residues. Germline CDR1 is MNHNY and CDR2 is SVGAGI (reference sequence). V was trimmed by 10 bases and J by 4 bases, leaving 16 bases between them.

This clone turned up a few times. J is TRBJ2-1 and V is TRBV4-1, with D possibly TRBD1 on 7 matching bases. V was shortened by 4 bases and J by 5 bases, with 24 bases between the two germline ends. Germline CDR1 and CDR2: MGHRA and YSYEKL. This CDR3 is built from 18 residues. The CDR3: CASSPYGSTGAMHNEQFF. In DNA, the CDR3 is TGCGCCAGCAGCCCCTACGGGAGTACAGGGGCAATGCACAATGAGCAGTTCTTC.

This chain links TRBV5-6 with TRBJ2-7; D call uncertain. This CDR3 is built from 14 residues. Germline V gene lookup returns CDR1 SGHDT and CDR2 YYEEEE. V was shortened by 2 bases and J by 4 bases, with 13 bases between the two germline ends. CDR3 in amino acids: CASSFRSRAYEQYF. The CDR3 DNA reads TGTGCCAGCAGCTTTAGATCTCGAGCGTACGAGCAGTACTTC.

The rearrangement joins TRBV4-2 to TRBJ1-1; the D is unclear. The CDR3 has 13 residues. Between the trimmed V and J ends, which lost 4 bases and 1 base, there was a span of 7 bases. CDR1 and CDR2 from the germline V gene are LGHNA and YNFKEQ. The CDR3 spells CASSPTGNTEAFF. The CDR3 DNA reads TGTGCCAGCAGCCCCACCGGGAACACTGAAGCTTTCTTT.

The J gene is TRBJ2-7, the V gene TRBV10-3; D is uncertain. Germline lookup yields CDR1 ENHRY and CDR2 SYGVKD. The V end lost 2 bases, the J end lost 5 bases, and 4 bases lay between the germline ends. The CDR3 is made up of 11 amino acids. The CDR3: CAISEHDEQYF. CDR3 bases: TGTGCCATCAGTGAGCACGACGAGCAGTACTTC.